The text below deals with one T cell receptor beta chain. Antigen unknown. Researchers ran the PCR with 60 Vbeta and 13 Jbeta primers. Sequencing was performed with immunoSEQ multiplex PCR; in TCRdb, only in-frame clones are kept and a portion is missing. The sample holds 120,000 to 150,000 clones, about four fifths seen once. Germline CDR1 KGHSH, CDR2 LQKENI. Trimming took 2 bases from V and 6 from J, leaving 14 bases between them. The CDR3 spans 15 residues. The data were obtained in a study of cytomegalovirus exposure and HLA in healthy donors. Whole-study findings and limits: Data from an earlier analysis indicated that most TCR beta V segments were productive either about 87% or about 30% of the time. An analysis that was carried out later associated 16,000 or so TCR beta sequences with HLA alleles at 0.05 false discovery rate. The listing of approximately 160 TCR beta chains classed them as cytomegalovirus-associated.

The material sequenced was PBMCs. The chain joins TRBV18 to TRBJ2-1; D might be TRBD2 (6 bases). The source is a middle-aged woman in good health and CMV-seropositive. For the CDR3, the DNA is TGTGCCAGCTCACCAGGGCCGGGAGAGGGCAATGAGCAGTTCTTC. Protein: CASSPGPGEGNEQFF.